This TCR beta chain comes out of a study of regulatory T cells in long-lasting Graves disease. General study results and limits: TRBV28, TRBJ1-2 and TRBJ2-5 were segments that persistent disease favored.

The time point denotes: persistent/refractory GD, antithyroid drugs over 5 years with positive TRAb. With RNA extracted from PBMCs as input, the TCR library was made. The source of the patients was an endocrinology department in Xi'an, China. Germline V lookup: CDR1 LGHDT, CDR2 YNNKEL (reference sequence). The V segment lost 2 bases and the J segment 4 bases; nucleotides outside the gene matches: 3. This CDR3 has 14 amino acids. To note about this clonotype: What it binds is not known.

Construction of the TCR beta libraries employed iRepertoire HTBI primers in conjunction with Arm-PCR of CDR3 regions. TCRdb called the multiplex PCR reads again in MiXCR, with one record for every CDR3 protein. The table lists over 650,000 distinct CDR3 sequences, around 32% of them singletons. The clonotype was recovered from a female donor with Graves disease. The V gene is TRBV3-1, the J gene TRBJ2-7; TRBD2 matches at 9 bases. Here the sequenced sample was peripheral blood mononuclear cells (PBMCs), taken when the disease was refractory, from a patient treated with antithyroid drugs. The CDR3 DNA is TGTGCCAGCAGCCAATCCAGCGGGGGGTACGAGCAGTACTTC. It is translated as CASSQSSGGYEQYF.